The 24 T cell receptor beta chains below come from one sample, sequenced in a study of CD8 T cells in Susac syndrome. With random hexamers, 0.5 to 1 ug RNA was reverse transcribed. MiXCR, applied by TCRdb to the immunoSEQ multiplex PCR reads, yields one record per CDR3 protein. The sample lists 200,000 or so distinct CDR3 sequences, 90% to 97% occurring once. What was sequenced was CD4+ T cells from PBMCs. The receptors derive from a human donor with multiple sclerosis.

The genes are TRBV3-1 and TRBJ2-3; 8 bases match TRBD2. V was clipped by 6 bases and J by 0 bases; unmatched bases: 2. This CDR3 has 14 residues. From germline, CDR1 is LGHDT and CDR2 YNNKEL (reference sequence). In DNA, the CDR3 is TGTGCCAGCAGACTAGCGGCTAGCACAGATACGCAGTATTTT. Residues: CASRLAASTDTQYF.

This chain joins TRBV18 and TRBJ2-7; 7 bases are shared with TRBD1. CDR3 length: 15 residues. CDR1 is KGHSH, CDR2 LQKENI, per germline. Trimming removed 2 bases from V and 1 base from J; junction bases left unmatched: 5. The CDR3 sequence is CASSPIGRGSYEQYF. The CDR3 region has the DNA TGTGCCAGCTCACCAATAGGCAGGGGGTCCTACGAGCAGTACTTC.

J is TRBJ2-3 and V is TRBV7-9; 12 bases fit TRBD2. The germline gives CDR1 SEHNR, CDR2 FQNEAQ (reference sequence). V lost 1 base and J lost 3; bases outside the gene matches: 5. This CDR3 spans 17 amino acids. The DNA of the CDR3 is TGTGCCAGCAGCTTAGGTTCCCTAGCGGGGGGGACAGATACGCAGTATTTT. This sequence encodes CASSLGSLAGGTDTQYF.

The rearrangement joins TRBV2 to TRBJ1-2; TRBD1 aligns across 7 bases. Losses at the gene ends were 9 bases for V and 0 bases for J; bases not matched to a gene: 1. In germline, CDR1 is SNHLY, CDR2 FYNNEI. The length of the CDR3 is 12 residues. CDR3 DNA: TGTGCCAGTGGGACAGCTAACTATGGCTACACCTTC. It is translated as CASGTANYGYTF.

The chain recombines TRBV7-2 with TRBJ2-3; 7 bases map to TRBD1. Germline values: CDR1 SGHTA, CDR2 FQGNSA. The CDR3 spans 14 residues. V shed 4 bases and J 4 bases; nucleotides not matched to a gene: 5. The chain's CDR3 is CASSSQGTADTQYF. The CDR3 coding sequence is TGTGCCAGCAGCTCACAGGGGACCGCAGATACGCAGTATTTT.

CDR3 nucleotide sequence: TGTGCCAGCAGTTTCCCGGGACAGGGCTCTAATTCACCCCTCCACTTT. It encodes CASSFPGQGSNSPLHF. V usage is TRBV12-3 or TRBV12-4 and J usage is TRBJ1-6; 9 bases align to TRBD1. V shed 3 bases and J 6 bases; nucleotides not matched to a gene: 6. The CDR3 contains 16 residues.

The chain carries TRBV20-1 and TRBJ2-1; 9 nucleotides align to TRBD2. The V and J ends lost 1 base and 10 bases, in that order; junction bases with no gene match: 5. Germline-derived CDR1 and CDR2 are DFQATT and SNEGSKA (reference sequence). This CDR3 contains 13 residues. Written as DNA, the CDR3 is TGCAGTGCTAGAGGCGGGGGGGCAGGGGAGCAGTTCTTC. The encoded protein is CSARGGGAGEQFF.

The chain has TRBV2 and TRBJ2-3; 7 bases match TRBD2. After removal of 4 bases from V and 10 bases from J, the junction contained 8 bases not matched to a gene. The CDR3 has 13 amino acids. Germline V gene lookup returns CDR1 SNHLY and CDR2 FYNNEI. The CDR3 here is CASSAVWGGAQYF. CDR3 DNA sequence: TGTGCCAGCAGTGCGGTTTGGGGGGGTGCGCAGTATTTT.

The J gene is TRBJ2-3, the V gene TRBV6-6, with a possible D match to TRBD2 (5 bases). V was clipped by 4 bases and J by 2 bases, with 13 bases between them. Per the germline V gene, CDR1 is MNHNY and CDR2 is SVGAGI (reference sequence). This CDR3 spans 15 amino acids. CDR3 in amino acids: CASSSSGFLTDTQYF. The DNA for the CDR3 is TGTGCCAGCAGTTCCAGCGGATTTCTCACAGATACGCAGTATTTT.

The chain has TRBV7-9 and TRBJ2-5; the D is unclear. Germline V gene lookup returns CDR1 SEHNR and CDR2 FQNEAQ (reference sequence). The CDR3 covers 13 residues. With 1 base removed from V and 4 bases from J, the gap between germline ends came to 7 bases. The CDR3 loop is CASSLVGIETQYF. DNA for the CDR3: TGTGCCAGCAGCTTAGTAGGGATAGAGACCCAGTACTTC.

The rearrangement uses TRBV27 and TRBJ2-1; the match to TRBD2 covers 8 bases. This CDR3 is 16 amino acids long. CDR1 and CDR2 from the germline V gene are MNHEY and SMNVEV (reference sequence). Unmatched junction bases numbered 10, after V lost 2 bases and J lost 7 bases. The CDR3 nucleotides are TGTGCCAGCAGTTTAGGTAGCGGGGACTTCGGGAATGAGCAGTTCTTC. Translated: CASSLGSGDFGNEQFF.

The chain couples TRBV7-3 to TRBJ2-1; 9 nucleotides align to TRBD2. The J segment lost 0 bases and the V segment lost 5 bases, leaving 2 bases of the junction unmatched. Germline V lookup: CDR1 SGHTA, CDR2 FQGTGA. The CDR3 is made up of 15 amino acids. CDR3 DNA sequence: TGTGCCAGCAGCGCTAGCGGGGCCTCCTACAATGAGCAGTTCTTC. Translation gives CASSASGASYNEQFF.

The rearrangement uses TRBV6-5 and TRBJ1-1, with D possibly matching TRBD1 (6 bases). V shed 6 bases and J shed 3 bases, with 11 bases lying between them. Germline CDR1 and CDR2: MNHEY and SVGAGI. The CDR3 loop spans 13 amino acids. The CDR3 here is CASRNQGYTEAFF. The CDR3 DNA sequence: TGTGCCAGCAGAAATCAGGGGTACACTGAAGCTTTCTTT.

The chain joins TRBV9 to TRBJ2-1; 7 bases agree with TRBD1. J lost 4 bases, V lost 0 bases, and 4 bases had no gene match. Germline V gives CDR1 SGDLS, CDR2 YYNGEE. The CDR3 covers 15 residues. The CDR3 coding sequence is TGTGCCAGCAGCGTAGCGAAGGGGGCTTACAATGAGCAGTTCTTC. This codes for CASSVAKGAYNEQFF.

The V and J genes are TRBV30 and TRBJ1-2; D call uncertain. CDR1 and CDR2 from the germline V gene are GTSNPN and SVGIG (reference sequence). V shed 3 bases and J shed 4 bases, with 9 bases lying between them. The CDR3 contains 12 residues. CDR3: CAWRSGSYGYTF. In DNA form, the CDR3 reads TGTGCCTGGAGGTCCGGCTCCTATGGCTACACCTTC.

V is TRBV3-1 and J is TRBJ1-2, with D tentatively TRBD1 (6 bases). Trimming stripped 4 bases from V and 7 bases from J, with 13 bases between. The CDR3 loop spans 13 amino acids. Germline CDR1 is LGHDT and CDR2 is YNNKEL (reference sequence). The CDR3 protein is CASSPDRSGGYTF. In nucleotides, the CDR3 is TGTGCCAGCAGCCCCGACAGGTCTGGTGGCTACACCTTC.

CDR3 protein: CASRSQSNYGYTF. The CDR3 DNA sequence: TGTGCCAGCAGGTCACAGAGCAACTATGGCTACACCTTC. V gene TRBV6-5 combines with J gene TRBJ1-2; D not certain. Germline-derived CDR1 and CDR2 are MNHEY and SVGAGI. CDR3 size: 13 residues. V shed 6 bases and J shed 2 bases, with 10 bases lying between them.

V usage is TRBV24-1 and J usage is TRBJ1-5; TRBD1 might be the D (5 bases). V gave up 4 bases and J gave up 11 bases, with 17 bases separating them. Germline lookup yields CDR1 KGHDR and CDR2 SFDVKD. The CDR3 totals 14 residues. For the CDR3, the DNA is TGTGCCACCAGTGACCCCAGGCGGGGCAGGTCCCAGCATTTT. Translation gives CATSDPRRGRSQHF.

The V gene is TRBV9, the J gene TRBJ2-3; D unresolved. The V end was cut by 2 bases, the J end by 0 bases, with 7 bases between. The CDR3 consists of 14 residues. The germline V gene has CDR1 SGDLS and CDR2 YYNGEE. CDR3 loop: CASSVDSSTDTQYF. DNA for the CDR3: TGTGCCAGCAGCGTCGACTCTAGCACAGATACGCAGTATTTT. The whole variable domain, remainder taken from reference TRBV9 and TRBJ2-3, is DSGVTQTPKHLITATGQRVTLRCSPRSGDLSVYWYQQSLDQGLQFLIQYYNGEERAKGNILERFSAQQFPDLHSELNLSSLELGDSALYFCASSVDSSTDTQYFGPGTRLTVL.

The chain has TRBV9 and TRBJ2-3, with 7 bases fitting TRBD1. Germline V gene sequence: CDR1 SGDLS, CDR2 YYNGEE. The length of the CDR3 is 15 residues. V lost 0 bases to trimming and J lost 6 bases; unmatched junction nucleotides: 7. The DNA of the CDR3 is TGTGCCAGCAGCGTAGCCCAAACAGGGGTGGATACGCAGTATTTT. Its protein product is CASSVAQTGVDTQYF.

The rearrangement links TRBV13 to TRBJ2-5; D is ambiguous. Germline V lookup: CDR1 PRHDT, CDR2 FYEKMQ (reference sequence). This CDR3 has 14 residues. Trimming left V 2 bases short and J 2 bases short, with 9 bases between. CDR3 protein: CASSLTPKQETQYF. As DNA, the CDR3 is TGTGCCAGCAGCTTAACCCCGAAGCAAGAGACCCAGTACTTC.

This chain joins TRBV29-1 and TRBJ1-1; 8 bases line up with TRBD1. The CDR3 totals 15 residues. In germline, CDR1 is SQVTM, CDR2 ANQGSEA. Trimming removed 5 bases from V and 0 bases from J; junction bases left unmatched: 8. Here the CDR3 DNA reads TGCAGCGTTTACAGGGGGAGTTGGGTGAACACTGAAGCTTTCTTT. Translating it yields CSVYRGSWVNTEAFF.

This sequence joins TRBV29-1 and TRBJ2-6; unclear D gene. Germline CDR1 and CDR2: SQVTM and ANQGSEA. This CDR3 contains 16 residues. V gave up 1 base and J gave up 0 bases, with 10 bases separating them. As DNA, the CDR3 is TGCAGCGTTGAAGGAAGGACGGACTCTGGGGCCAACGTCCTGACTTTC. It specifies CSVEGRTDSGANVLTF.

The V gene is TRBV3-1, the J gene TRBJ2-1, with no clear D. Germline CDR1 LGHDT, CDR2 YNNKEL (reference sequence). This CDR3 comprises 14 residues. V was cut by 7 bases and J by 0 bases, with 10 bases left in between. The DNA for the CDR3 is TGTGCCAGCACGGGTGAAACCTCCTACAATGAGCAGTTCTTC. Amino acid sequence: CASTGETSYNEQFF.